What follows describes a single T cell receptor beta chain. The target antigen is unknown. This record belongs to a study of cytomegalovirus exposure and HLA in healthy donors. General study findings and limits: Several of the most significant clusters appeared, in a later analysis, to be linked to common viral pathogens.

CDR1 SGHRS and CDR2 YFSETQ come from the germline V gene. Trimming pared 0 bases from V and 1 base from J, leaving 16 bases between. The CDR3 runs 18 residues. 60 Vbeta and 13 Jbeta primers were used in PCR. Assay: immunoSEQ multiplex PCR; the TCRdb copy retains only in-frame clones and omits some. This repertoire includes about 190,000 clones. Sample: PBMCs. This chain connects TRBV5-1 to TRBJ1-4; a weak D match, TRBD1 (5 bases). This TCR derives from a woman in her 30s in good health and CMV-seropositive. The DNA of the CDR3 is TGCGCCAGCAGCTTGGGTACCGGACACCGAGGAACTAATGAAAAACTGTTTTTT. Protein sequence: CASSLGTGHRGTNEKLFF. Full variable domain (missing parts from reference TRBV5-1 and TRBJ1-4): KAGVTQTPRYLIKTRGQQVTLSCSPISGHRSVSWYQQTPGQGLQFLFEYFSETQRNKGNFPGRFSGRQFSNSRSEMNVSTLELGDSALYLCASSLGTGHRGTNEKLFFGSGTQLSVL.